The present entry profiles one T cell receptor (beta chain) with its context. The data were taken from a study of T cells after yellow fever vaccination. For the study at large: SMART-Seq v4 Ultra Low Input handled preparation of low-cell-number fractions.

TCRdb redid the calling of the 5' RACE reads with MiXCR, one entry per CDR3 protein. The sample has just under 600,000 distinct CDR3 sequences, less than 15% seen once; the top ten hold around 15%. The V gene's germline CDR1 is SGHRS and CDR2 YFSETQ. The CDR3 has 12 residues. V dropped 3 bases and J dropped 6 bases, with 10 bases sitting between them. This sequence originates from a man aged 30 to 39 who received the YFV17D yellow fever vaccine. This specimen was PBMCs, taken on the day of the yellow fever booster vaccination. The rearrangement uses TRBV5-1 and TRBJ2-7; D is uncertain. CDR3 loop: CASSSSLREQYF. In DNA, the CDR3 is TGCGCCAGCAGCTCCTCTTTGCGCGAGCAGTACTTC.